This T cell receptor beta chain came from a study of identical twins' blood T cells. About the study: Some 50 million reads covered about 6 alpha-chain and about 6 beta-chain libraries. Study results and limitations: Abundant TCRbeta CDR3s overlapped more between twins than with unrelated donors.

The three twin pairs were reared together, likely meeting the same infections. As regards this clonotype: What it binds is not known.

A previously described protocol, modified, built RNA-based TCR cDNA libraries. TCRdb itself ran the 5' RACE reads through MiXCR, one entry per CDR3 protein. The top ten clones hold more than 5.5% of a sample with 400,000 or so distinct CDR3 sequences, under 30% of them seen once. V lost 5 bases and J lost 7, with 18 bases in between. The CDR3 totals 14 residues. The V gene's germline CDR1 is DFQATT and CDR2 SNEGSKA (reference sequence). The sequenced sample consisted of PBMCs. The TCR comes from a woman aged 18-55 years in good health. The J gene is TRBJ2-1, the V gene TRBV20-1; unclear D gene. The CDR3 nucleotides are TGCAGTGCTCCCCTTGTAACTTTTGGAAATGAGCAGTTCTTC. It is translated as CSAPLVTFGNEQFF.